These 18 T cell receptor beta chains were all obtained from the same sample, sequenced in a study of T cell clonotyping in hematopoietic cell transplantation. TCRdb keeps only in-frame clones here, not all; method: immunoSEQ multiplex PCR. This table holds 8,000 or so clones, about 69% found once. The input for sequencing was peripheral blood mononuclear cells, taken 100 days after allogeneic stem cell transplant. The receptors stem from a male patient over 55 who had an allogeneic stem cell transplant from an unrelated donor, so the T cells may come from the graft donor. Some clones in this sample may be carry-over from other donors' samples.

The CDR3 loop reads CAKRGGQETQYF. CDR3 nucleotides: TGCGCCAAACGGGGGGGGCAAGAGACCCAGTACTTC. V gene TRBV10-1 combines with J gene TRBJ2-5; 8 nucleotides match TRBD2. CDR1 and CDR2 from the germline V gene are WNHNN and SYGVQD (reference sequence). The CDR3 spans 12 residues. Trimming cost V 10 bases and J 2 bases; bases outside gene matches: 3.

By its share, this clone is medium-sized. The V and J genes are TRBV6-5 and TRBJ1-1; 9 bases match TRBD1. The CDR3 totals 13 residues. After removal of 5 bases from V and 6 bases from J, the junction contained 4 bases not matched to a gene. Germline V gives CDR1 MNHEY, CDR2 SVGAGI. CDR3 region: CASSRQGGSEAFF. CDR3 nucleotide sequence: TGTGCCAGCAGTCGACAGGGGGGATCTGAAGCTTTCTTT.

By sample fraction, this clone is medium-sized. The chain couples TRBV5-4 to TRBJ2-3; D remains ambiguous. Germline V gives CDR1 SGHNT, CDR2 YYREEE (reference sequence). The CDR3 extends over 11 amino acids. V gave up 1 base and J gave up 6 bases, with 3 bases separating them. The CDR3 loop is CASSLTDTQYF. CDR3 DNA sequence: TGTGCCAGCAGCTTGACGGATACGCAGTATTTT. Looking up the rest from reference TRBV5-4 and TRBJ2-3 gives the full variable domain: ETGVTQSPTHLIKTRGQQVTLRCSSQSGHNTVSWYQQALGQGPQFIFQYYREEENGRGNFPPRFSGLQFPNYSSELNVNALELDDSALYLCASSLTDTQYFGPGTRLTVL.

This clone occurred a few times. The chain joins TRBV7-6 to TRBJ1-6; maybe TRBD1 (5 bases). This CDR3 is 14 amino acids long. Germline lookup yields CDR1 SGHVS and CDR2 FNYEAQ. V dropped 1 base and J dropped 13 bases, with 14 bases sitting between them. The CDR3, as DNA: TGTGCCAGCAGCTTAGAATGGCCGGAGGGGCCCCTCCACTTT. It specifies CASSLEWPEGPLHF.

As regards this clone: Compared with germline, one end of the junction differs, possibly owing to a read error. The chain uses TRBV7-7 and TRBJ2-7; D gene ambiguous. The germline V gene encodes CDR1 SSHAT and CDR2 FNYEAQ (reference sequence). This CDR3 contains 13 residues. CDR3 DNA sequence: TGTGCTAGCAGCTTAGGCAGGACCTACGAGCAGTACTTC. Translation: CASSLGRTYEQYF.

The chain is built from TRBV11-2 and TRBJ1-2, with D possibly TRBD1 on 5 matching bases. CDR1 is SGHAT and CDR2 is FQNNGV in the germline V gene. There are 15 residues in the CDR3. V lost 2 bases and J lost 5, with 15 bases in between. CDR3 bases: TGTGCCAGCAGCTTATCTGGCGTTGAGGGGTATGGCTACACCTTC. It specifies CASSLSGVEGYGYTF. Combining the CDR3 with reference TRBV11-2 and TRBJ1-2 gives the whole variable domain EAGVAQSPRYKIIEKRQSVAFWCNPISGHATLYWYQQILGQGPKLLIQFQNNGVVDDSQLPKDRFSAERLKGVDSTLKIQPAKLEDSAVYLCASSLSGVEGYGYTFGSGTRLTVV.

The CDR3 DNA sequence: TGTGCCAGCAGCCTAGACAGGGAATCGGACTATGGCTACACCTTC. This translates into CASSLDRESDYGYTF. The gene calls are TRBV7-2 and TRBJ1-2; 7 nucleotides agree with TRBD1. CDR1 SGHTA and CDR2 FQGNSA come from the germline V gene. V lost 5 bases, J lost 3 bases, and 9 bases stayed unmatched. This CDR3 comprises 15 residues. The whole variable domain, filled in from reference TRBV7-2 and TRBJ1-2, reads GAGVSQSPSNKVTEKGKDVELRCDPISGHTALYWYRQSLGQGLEFLIYFQGNSAPDKSGLPSDRFSAERTGGSVSTLTIQRTQQEDSAVYLCASSLDRESDYGYTFGSGTRLTVV.

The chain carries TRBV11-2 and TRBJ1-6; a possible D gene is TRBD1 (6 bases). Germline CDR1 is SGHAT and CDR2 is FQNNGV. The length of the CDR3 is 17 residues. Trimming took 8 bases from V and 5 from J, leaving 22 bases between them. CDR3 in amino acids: CASAPPPRGRNNSPLHF. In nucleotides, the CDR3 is TGTGCCAGCGCGCCCCCACCCCGGGGGCGGAATAATTCACCCCTCCACTTT.

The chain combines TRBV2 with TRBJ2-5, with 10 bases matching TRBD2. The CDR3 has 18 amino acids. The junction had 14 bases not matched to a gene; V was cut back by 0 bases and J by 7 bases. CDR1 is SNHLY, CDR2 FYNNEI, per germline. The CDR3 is CASSEARAEREGVVTQYF. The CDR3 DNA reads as TGTGCCAGCAGTGAAGCGCGGGCCGAGCGGGAGGGGGTGGTGACCCAGTACTTC.

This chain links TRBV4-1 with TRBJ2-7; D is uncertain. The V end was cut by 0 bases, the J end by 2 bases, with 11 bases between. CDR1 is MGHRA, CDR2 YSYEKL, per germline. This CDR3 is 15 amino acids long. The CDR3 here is CASSQDSMFAYEQYF. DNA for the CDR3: TGCGCCAGCAGCCAAGATTCCATGTTCGCCTACGAGCAGTACTTC.

CDR3 sequence (DNA): TGTGCCAGCAGCGTCTTACTAGGAGGCGAGCAGTACTTC. It encodes CASSVLLGGEQYF. The V and J genes are TRBV9 and TRBJ2-7; a possible D gene is TRBD2 (5 bases). V was pared by 2 bases and J by 6 bases, with 12 bases between. The CDR3 covers 13 residues. In germline, CDR1 is SGDLS, CDR2 YYNGEE.

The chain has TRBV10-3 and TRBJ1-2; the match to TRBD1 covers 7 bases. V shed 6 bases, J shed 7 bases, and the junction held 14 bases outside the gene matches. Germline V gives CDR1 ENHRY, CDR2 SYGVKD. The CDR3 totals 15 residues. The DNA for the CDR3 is TGTGCCATCAGCCATGGGACCCGGCAGGGGGGTGGCTACACCTTC. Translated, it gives CAISHGTRQGGGYTF.

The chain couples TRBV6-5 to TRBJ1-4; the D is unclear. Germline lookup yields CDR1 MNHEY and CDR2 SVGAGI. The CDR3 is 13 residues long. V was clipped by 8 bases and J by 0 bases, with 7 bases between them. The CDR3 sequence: CASGRSTNEKLFF. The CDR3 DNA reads TGTGCCAGCGGCCGATCAACTAATGAAAAACTGTTTTTT.

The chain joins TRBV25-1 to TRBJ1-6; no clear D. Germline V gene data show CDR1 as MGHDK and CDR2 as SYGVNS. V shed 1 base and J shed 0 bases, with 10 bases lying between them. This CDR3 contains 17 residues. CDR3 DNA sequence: TGTGCCAGCAGTGAATTAGGGCTCAGCTCCTATAATTCACCCCTCCACTTT. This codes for CASSELGLSSYNSPLHF.

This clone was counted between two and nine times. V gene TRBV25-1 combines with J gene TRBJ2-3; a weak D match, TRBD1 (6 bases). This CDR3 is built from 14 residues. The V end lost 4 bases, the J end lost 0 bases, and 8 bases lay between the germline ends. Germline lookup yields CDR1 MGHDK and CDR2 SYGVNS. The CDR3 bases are TGTGCCAGCAGTGGGGGGACAAGCACAGATACGCAGTATTTT. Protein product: CASSGGTSTDTQYF.

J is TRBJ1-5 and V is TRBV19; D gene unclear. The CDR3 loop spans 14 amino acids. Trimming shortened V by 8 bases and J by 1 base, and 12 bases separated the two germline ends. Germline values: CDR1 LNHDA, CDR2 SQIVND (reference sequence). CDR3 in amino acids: CASGLRQSNQPQHF. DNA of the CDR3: TGTGCCAGTGGTTTGCGGCAGAGCAATCAGCCCCAGCATTTT.

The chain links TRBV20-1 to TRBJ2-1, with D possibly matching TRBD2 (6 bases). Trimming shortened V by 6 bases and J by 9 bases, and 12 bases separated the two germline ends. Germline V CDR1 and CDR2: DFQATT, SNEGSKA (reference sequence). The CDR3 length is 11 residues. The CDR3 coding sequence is TGCAGTGCAACCTGGAGGGGTGAGCAGTTCTTC. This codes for CSATWRGEQFF.

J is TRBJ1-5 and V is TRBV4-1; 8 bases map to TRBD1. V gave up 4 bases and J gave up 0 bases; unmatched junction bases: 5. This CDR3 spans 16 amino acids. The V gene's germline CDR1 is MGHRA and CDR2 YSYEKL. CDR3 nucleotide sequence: TGCGCCAGCAGCCCTCTACAGGGGGGTAGCAATCAGCCCCAGCATTTT. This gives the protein CASSPLQGGSNQPQHF.